This record looks at one T cell receptor (beta chain) sequence and its context. Sample time point: pre-sensitization, week 0. Regarding treatment: therapeutic diphenylcyclopropenone sensitization with weekly scalp DPC. This CDR3 has 15 amino acids. The V and J ends lost 3 bases and 6 bases, in that order; junction bases with no gene match: 10. From germline, CDR1 is SQVTM and CDR2 ANQGSEA. The data stem from a study of human T cells and chemical hapten exposure. A single record per CDR3 protein comes from TCRdb applying MiXCR to the RACE reads. The sample has 150,000 to 200,000 distinct CDR3 sequences, roughly 30% seen once.

This specimen was whole blood, taken in connection with sensitization to the hapten diphenylcyclopropenone (DPC). The chain recombines TRBV29-1 with TRBJ2-1; 8 bases are shared with TRBD2. The TCR comes from a young woman with alopecia areata. Some clones in this sample may be carry-over from other donors' samples. DNA for the CDR3: TGCAGCGTTGATCTGGCGGGAGGTATACTCAATGAGCAGTTCTTC. It encodes CSVDLAGGILNEQFF.